The 14 T cell receptor beta chains given below trace back to one sample, sequenced in a study of CD8 T cells in ankylosing spondylitis. A single record per CDR3 protein comes from TCRdb applying MiXCR to the 5' RACE reads. This sample has more than 250,000 distinct CDR3 sequences; 11% occur once, and the top ten carry more than 7%. Input material: blood, either unsorted or a sorted T cell fraction (not recorded which). These TCRs come from a female donor with ankylosing spondylitis or in good health (not recorded which).

This clonotype was seen a handful of times. The chain has TRBV18 and TRBJ1-3; D gene ambiguous. The V gene's germline CDR1 is KGHSH and CDR2 LQKENI. The CDR3 is made up of 15 amino acids. With 3 bases removed from V and 1 base from J, the gap between germline ends came to 10 bases. The CDR3 sequence is CASSPTLGSGNTIYF. The CDR3 DNA reads TGTGCCAGCTCACCTACGTTGGGGTCTGGAAACACCATATATTTT.

Notes on this clonotype: A read error may explain this, as a much larger clone is one base away. The CDR3 DNA is TGTGCCAGCAGCCCCAGACCAAGCGGGGTGGGTAATGAGCAGTTCTTC. This codes for CASSPRPSGVGNEQFF. The rearrangement joins TRBV4-2 to TRBJ2-1; 7 bases agree with TRBD2. Trimming removed 4 bases from V and 7 bases from J; junction bases left unmatched: 13. CDR1 LGHNA and CDR2 YNFKEQ come from the germline V gene. The CDR3 length is 16 residues.

This clonotype was detected many times. The chain employs TRBV7-2 and TRBJ2-7; the match to TRBD2 covers 10 bases. From germline, CDR1 is SGHTA and CDR2 FQGNSA. This CDR3 region has 17 residues. The V segment lost 1 base and the J segment 2 bases; nucleotides outside the gene matches: 8. The CDR3 coding sequence is TGTGCCAGCAGCTTAGGATGGACTAGCGGAAGGGCCTACGAGCAGTACTTC. The encoded protein is CASSLGWTSGRAYEQYF.

This clonotype has ten or more counts. CDR3 in amino acids: CASSPTLIGGSTEAFF. The CDR3 DNA reads TGCGCCAGCAGCCCAACGTTGATAGGGGGCTCGACTGAAGCTTTCTTT. The chain uses TRBV5-1 and TRBJ1-1, with TRBD1 identical over 7 bases. The CDR3 covers 16 residues. CDR1 and CDR2 (germline): SGHRS, YFSETQ. The V segment lost 4 bases and the J segment 5 bases; nucleotides outside the gene matches: 14.

Ten or more counts support this clonotype. This chain joins TRBV20-1 and TRBJ2-3; D not resolved. The V gene's germline CDR1 is DFQATT and CDR2 SNEGSKA (reference sequence). This CDR3 contains 14 residues. V lost 3 bases and J lost 0, with 10 bases in between. The DNA for the CDR3 is TGCAGTGCTAGGTCCGGGTTTAGCACAGATACGCAGTATTTT. Translation gives CSARSGFSTDTQYF.

In this sample, this clonotype turned up many times. This chain uses TRBV27 with TRBJ2-1; TRBD2 matches 9 bases. This CDR3 is built from 16 residues. The V gene end was trimmed by 2 bases and the J gene end by 9 bases; junction bases not matched to a gene: 11. Germline V lookup: CDR1 MNHEY, CDR2 SMNVEV (reference sequence). The CDR3 DNA sequence: TGTGCCAGCAGTTTAAACGGCGGGAGGGCGGAGGGTGAGCAGTTCTTC. Encoded protein: CASSLNGGRAEGEQFF.

In its sample, this clonotype was seen a few times. The genes are TRBV11-2 and TRBJ1-3; D call uncertain. CDR1 and CDR2 (germline): SGHAT, FQNNGV. V was clipped by 5 bases and J by 0 bases, with 20 bases between them. The CDR3 has 18 amino acids. CDR3 residues: CASSPLTGPWGSGNTIYF. The CDR3 nucleotides read TGTGCCAGCAGCCCCCTTACCGGGCCCTGGGGCTCTGGAAACACCATATATTTT.

This clonotype was counted ten times or more. V and J are TRBV20-1 and TRBJ1-1; 8 bases are a match to TRBD1. Unmatched junction bases numbered 2, after V lost 1 base and J lost 1 base. CDR1 is DFQATT, CDR2 SNEGSKA, per germline (reference sequence). This CDR3 comprises 14 residues. The CDR3: CSARGGQGNTEAFF. The CDR3 coding sequence is TGCAGTGCTAGAGGTGGACAGGGGAACACTGAAGCTTTCTTT.

This clonotype was recorded many times. J is TRBJ2-1 and V is TRBV4-1; D is unresolved. Germline CDR1 reads MGHRA; CDR2 reads YSYEKL. This CDR3 contains 15 residues. Between the trimmed V and J ends, which lost 1 base and 0 bases, there was a span of 7 bases. The CDR3, as DNA: TGCGCCAGCAGCCAAGCATGGGGCTCCTACAATGAGCAGTTCTTC. Protein: CASSQAWGSYNEQFF.

The chain carries TRBV20-1 and TRBJ2-1, with 9 bases lining up with TRBD2. Germline V lookup: CDR1 DFQATT, CDR2 SNEGSKA (reference sequence). This CDR3 comprises 17 residues. CDR3 protein: CSAAAGLASSSYNEQFF. The DNA of the CDR3 is TGCAGCGCCGCAGCCGGACTAGCGTCTAGCTCCTACAATGAGCAGTTCTTC.

This clonotype showed up many times. V gene TRBV29-1 combines with J gene TRBJ2-7; 10 nucleotides agree with TRBD1. CDR3 size: 16 residues. V lost 0 bases, J lost 3 bases, and 8 bases stayed unmatched. Per germline, CDR1 SQVTM and CDR2 ANQGSEA. CDR3 nucleotide sequence: TGCAGCGTTGAAGACTATACCGGGACAGGGGTCTACGAGCAGTACTTC. This gives the protein CSVEDYTGTGVYEQYF.

This chain uses TRBV18 with TRBJ2-7, with TRBD1 identical over 8 bases. Germline CDR1 is KGHSH and CDR2 is LQKENI. With 0 bases clipped from V and 8 bases from J, the junction kept 18 bases outside the gene matches. This CDR3 is 18 amino acids long. The CDR3 is CASSPPRVGQGGPNQQYF. CDR3 coding DNA: TGTGCCAGCTCACCACCGCGGGTCGGACAGGGAGGTCCTAACCAGCAGTACTTC.

Many counts were recorded for this clonotype. The CDR3 region is CASSYPSPGTGELFF. CDR3 bases: TGCGCCAGCAGCTACCCTTCTCCTGGTACCGGGGAGCTGTTTTTT. The gene calls are TRBV5-1 and TRBJ2-2; D uncertain. Germline V lookup: CDR1 SGHRS, CDR2 YFSETQ. V was clipped by 3 bases and J by 5 bases, with 14 bases between them. The CDR3 consists of 15 residues.

This clonotype has a count of ten or more. The CDR3 sequence is CSAGTGRHEQYF. The CDR3 region has the DNA TGCAGCGCAGGGACAGGGAGACACGAGCAGTACTTC. The gene calls are TRBV29-1 and TRBJ2-7, with 9 nucleotides matching TRBD1. Losses at the gene ends were 7 bases for V and 5 bases for J; bases not matched to a gene: 6. The CDR3 is made up of 12 amino acids. In germline, CDR1 is SQVTM, CDR2 ANQGSEA.